This TCR beta chain was found in a study of CD8+ T cells in alopecia areata. This sample's treatment: oral pan-JAK inhibitor, 5-10 mg twice daily. RNA extraction was followed by reverse transcription into cDNA, which acted as the sequencing template. Assay used: immunoSEQ multiplex PCR; TCRdb lists only in-frame clones, some missing. Of approximately 200,000 clones listed, roughly 60% are singletons. Trimming cost V 4 bases and J 0 bases, with 10 bases left between them. Germline CDR1 is MNHEY and CDR2 is SMNVEV (reference sequence). This CDR3 contains 14 residues. The sequencing used CD4+ T cells sorted from blood, collected at week 24, from a patient treated with tofacitinib. The TCR comes from a human donor with alopecia areata. V usage is TRBV27 and J usage is TRBJ2-7; D perhaps matches TRBD1 (6 bases). Here the CDR3 DNA reads TGTGCCAGCAGTTCACGGGACACCTCCTACGAGCAGTACTTC. It is translated as CASSSRDTSYEQYF.